The present TCR beta chain was sequenced within a study of T cell responses to AZD1222 COVID-19 vaccine. TCRdb keeps only in-frame clones here, not all; method: immunoSEQ multiplex PCR. The sample lists about 210,000 clones, about 94% occurring once. On this clone itself: The target antigen is unknown.

Findings and limits, study-wide: Every sample of the repertoires postdated the peak T cell response.

Germline trimming cut 0 bases from V and 0 bases from J; bases unmatched to any gene: 3. Germline CDR1 and CDR2: SGHRS and YFSETQ. CDR3 length: 15 residues. Sequenced material: peripheral blood, taken 28 days after the second dose of the MenACWY control vaccine. The chain couples TRBV5-1 to TRBJ2-7; TRBD2 aligns across 7 bases. This sequence was found in an adult who received the MenACWY meningococcal vaccine as a control. CDR3 nucleotides: TGCGCCAGCAGCTTGGGGGGGACTAACTCCTACGAGCAGTACTTC. Protein sequence: CASSLGGTNSYEQYF.